These T cell receptor beta chains were read from a single sample in a study of brain T cells in children with intractable seizures. Here immunoSEQ multiplex PCR was the method, and the copy in TCRdb shows in-frame clones only, minus some. The profile covers tens of thousands of clones, with roughly 91% appearing a single time and over 1.5% taken by the ten largest. Material: peripheral blood, obtained at surgery. The receptors were gathered from a boy less than two years old with tuberous sclerosis and intractable seizures. The CDR3 runs from the conserved cysteine through the conserved F or W. A D gene is named only where the DNA matches it firmly. The size entry is marked missing in some rows and otherwise reads once, few, many or a size class.

clone_size | d_call | j_call | v_call | cdr3_aa | cdr3_nt
. | . | TRBJ1-5 | TRBV27 | CASSPYSNQPQHF | TGTGCCAGCAGTCCTTATAGCAATCAGCCCCAGCATTTT
. | TRBD2 | TRBJ2-1 | TRBV7-7 | CASSLGTSGSNEQFF | TGTGCTAGCAGCTTAGGGACTAGCGGGAGTAATGAGCAGTTCTTC
. | . | TRBJ2-7 | TRBV19 | CASSSADEQYF | TGTGCCAGTAGTAGCGCGGACGAGCAGTACTTC
once | . | TRBJ2-1 | TRBV4-1 | CASSQTQQDNNEQFF | TGCGCCAGCAGCCAAACTCAACAGGATAACAATGAGCAGTTCTTC
. | . | TRBJ2-7 | TRBV27 | CASSPQGGYEQYF | TGTGCCAGCAGTCCCCAGGGGGGTTACGAGCAGTACTTC
. | . | TRBJ2-1 | TRBV21-1 | CASSKARGRAGYNEQFF | TGTGCCAGCAGCAAAGCGCGGGGGAGGGCCGGGTACAATGAGCAGTTCTTC
. | TRBD1 | TRBJ1-4 | TRBV18 | CASSPDRAVEKLFF | TGTGCCAGCTCGCCGGACAGGGCCGTTGAAAAACTGTTTTTT
. | . | TRBJ2-3 | TRBV7-8 | CASRRLAHDDTDTQYF | TGTGCCAGCAGGAGACTCGCCCACGACGACACAGATACGCAGTATTTT
. | . | TRBJ1-5 | TRBV6-1 | CASSDRGDSNQPQHF | TGTGCCAGCAGTGATCGGGGGGATAGCAATCAGCCCCAGCATTTT
once | . | TRBJ1-3 | TRBV5-1 | CASSLGQDSSGNTIYF | TGCGCCAGCAGCTTGGGACAGGACAGCTCTGGAAACACCATATATTTT
. | . | TRBJ2-7 | TRBV10-3 | CAISDRGENKQYF | TGTGCCATCAGTGACCGGGGCGAAAACAAGCAGTACTTC
. | TRBD2 | TRBJ2-3 | TRBV6-4 | CASRATSGTQYF | TGTGCCAGCAGAGCGACTAGCGGGACGCAGTATTTT
. | TRBD2 | TRBJ2-3 | TRBV6-5 | CASTSLGRVGDTQYF | TGTGCCAGCACCAGCCTCGGGAGGGTGGGAGATACGCAGTATTTT
. | . | TRBJ2-3 | TRBV25-1 | CASRPPKNTDTQYF | TGTGCCAGCAGGCCGCCAAAAAACACAGATACGCAGTATTTT
. | . | TRBJ1-3 | TRBV15 | CATSRREAGNTIYF | TGTGCCACCAGCAGAAGGGAAGCTGGAAACACCATATATTTT
. | TRBD2 | TRBJ2-7 | TRBV6-5 | CASSYSGTSGYEQYF | TGTGCCAGCAGTTACTCGGGGACTAGCGGATACGAGCAGTACTTC
. | TRBD2 | TRBJ2-1 | TRBV7-2 | CASSFREASGGEQFF | TGTGCCAGCAGCTTTAGGGAGGCTAGCGGGGGGGAGCAGTTCTTC
. | . | TRBJ1-1 | TRBV7-9 | CASTIAVGIEAFF | TGTGCCAGCACCATAGCGGTAGGGATTGAAGCTTTCTTT
. | TRBD1 | TRBJ2-5 | TRBV13 | CASSLGDRGRLETQYF | TGTGCCAGCAGCTTAGGGGACAGGGGAAGGCTGGAGACCCAGTACTTC
. | TRBD1 | TRBJ2-7 | TRBV27 | CASKPGQGSYEQYF | TGTGCCAGCAAACCAGGACAGGGCTCCTACGAGCAGTACTTC
. | . | TRBJ1-1 | TRBV2 | CASSESRAEAFF | TGTGCCAGCAGTGAATCCAGGGCTGAAGCTTTCTTT
. | . | TRBJ1-2 | TRBV19 | CASSGPGYTF | TGTGCCAGTAGTGGCCCTGGCTACACCTTC
. | TRBD1 | TRBJ1-2 | TRBV3-1/TRBV3-2 | CASSGTGGGYGYTF | TGTGCCAGCAGCGGGACAGGGGGGGGATATGGCTACACCTTC
. | . | TRBJ1-4 | TRBV5-4 | CASSLWGEKLFF | TGTGCCAGCAGCTTGTGGGGGGAAAAACTGTTTTTT
. | . | TRBJ1-2 | TRBV9 | CASSVASITYGYTF | TGTGCCAGCAGCGTAGCCAGCATCACCTATGGCTACACCTTC
. | . | TRBJ1-4 | TRBV14 | CASSQEGLGEKLFF | TGTGCCAGCAGCCAAGAAGGGTTGGGTGAAAAACTGTTTTTT